This record concerns one T cell receptor (beta chain) sequence. Its antigen is currently unknown. One entry per CDR3 protein results from TCRdb running MiXCR on the 5' RACE reads. The table has under 150,000 distinct CDR3 sequences, 10% to 12% seen once. Germline V gene sequence: CDR1 SGHDN, CDR2 FVKESK. V dropped 6 bases and J dropped 4 bases, with 18 bases sitting between them. CDR3 length: 15 amino acids. Noted time point: blood at routine non-recurrence follow-up after resection. These data originate in a study of spatial heterogeneity in lung cancer. Study context: Detection of beta-chain sequences consistently exceeded that of alpha-chain sequences. Broader study findings: Blood carried ubiquitous expanded tumor TCRs more at resection than follow-up.

The sample in question was PBMCs, obtained at follow-up. This receptor was obtained from a female donor with early-stage non-small cell lung cancer. This chain links TRBV14 with TRBJ2-5; a weak D match, TRBD2 (7 bases). CDR3 in DNA: TGTGCCAGCAGTCTATCGGGGGCGGGAGTAGAGACCCAGTACTTC. Its protein is CASSLSGAGVETQYF.